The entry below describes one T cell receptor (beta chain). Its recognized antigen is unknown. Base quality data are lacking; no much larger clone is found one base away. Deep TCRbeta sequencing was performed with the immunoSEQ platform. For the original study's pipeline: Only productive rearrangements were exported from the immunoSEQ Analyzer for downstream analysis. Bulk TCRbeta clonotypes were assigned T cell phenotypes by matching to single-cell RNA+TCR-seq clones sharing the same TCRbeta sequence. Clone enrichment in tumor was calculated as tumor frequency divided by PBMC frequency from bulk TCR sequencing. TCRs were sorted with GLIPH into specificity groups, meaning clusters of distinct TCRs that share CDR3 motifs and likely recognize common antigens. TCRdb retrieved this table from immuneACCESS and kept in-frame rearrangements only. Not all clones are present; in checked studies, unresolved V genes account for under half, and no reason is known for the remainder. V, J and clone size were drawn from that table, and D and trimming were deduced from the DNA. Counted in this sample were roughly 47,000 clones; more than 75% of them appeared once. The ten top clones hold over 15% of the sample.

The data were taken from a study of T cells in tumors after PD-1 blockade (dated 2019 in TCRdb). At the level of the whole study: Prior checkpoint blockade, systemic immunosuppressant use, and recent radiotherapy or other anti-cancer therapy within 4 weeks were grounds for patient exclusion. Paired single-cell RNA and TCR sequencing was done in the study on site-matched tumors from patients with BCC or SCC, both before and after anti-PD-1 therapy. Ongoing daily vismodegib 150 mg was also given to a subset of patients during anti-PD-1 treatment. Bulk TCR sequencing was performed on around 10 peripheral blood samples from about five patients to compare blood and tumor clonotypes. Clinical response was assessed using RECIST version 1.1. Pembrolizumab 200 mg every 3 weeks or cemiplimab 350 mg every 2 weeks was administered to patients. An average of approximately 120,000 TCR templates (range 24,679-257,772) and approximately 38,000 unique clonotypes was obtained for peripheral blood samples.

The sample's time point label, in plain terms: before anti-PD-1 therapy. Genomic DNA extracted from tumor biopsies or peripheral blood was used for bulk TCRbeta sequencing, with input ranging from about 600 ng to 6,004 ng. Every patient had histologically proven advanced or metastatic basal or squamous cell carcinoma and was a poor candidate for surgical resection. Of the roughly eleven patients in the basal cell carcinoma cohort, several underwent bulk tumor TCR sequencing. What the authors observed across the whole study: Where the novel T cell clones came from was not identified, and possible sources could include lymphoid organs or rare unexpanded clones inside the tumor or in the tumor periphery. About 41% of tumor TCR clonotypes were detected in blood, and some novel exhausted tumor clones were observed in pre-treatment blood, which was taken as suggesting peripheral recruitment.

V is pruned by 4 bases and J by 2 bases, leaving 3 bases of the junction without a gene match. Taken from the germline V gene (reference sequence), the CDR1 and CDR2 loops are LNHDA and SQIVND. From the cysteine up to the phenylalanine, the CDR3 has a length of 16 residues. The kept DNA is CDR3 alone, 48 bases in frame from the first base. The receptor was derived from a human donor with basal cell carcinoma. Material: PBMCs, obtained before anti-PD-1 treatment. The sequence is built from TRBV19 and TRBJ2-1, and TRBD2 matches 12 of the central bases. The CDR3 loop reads CASSTSGRATYNEQFF. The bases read TGTGCCAGTAGTACTAGCGGGAGGGCCACCTACAATGAGCAGTTCTTC.